This T cell receptor (beta chain) was found in a study of identical twins. The study, taken as a whole, reports: Conclusions came from cross-sectional statistical analysis, not from following the same donors.

This clonotype was observed at least ten times. What it binds is unknown. Germline V lookup: CDR1 MNHEY, CDR2 SVGAGI. The V end was cut by 0 bases, the J end by 3 bases, with 8 bases between. The CDR3 is 15 amino acids. After template switching added a universal primer site, the resulting cDNA carried unique molecular identifiers. TCRdb processed the 5' RACE reads anew with MiXCR; each CDR3 protein has one entry. Among approximately 600,000 distinct CDR3 sequences listed, nearly 10% were seen once. These data are also associated with another study on yellow fever vaccine responses in identical twins.

The J gene is TRBJ1-4, the V gene TRBV6-5; D might be TRBD1 (5 bases). The sequence derives from a woman aged 18-29 years in good health. Sequenced: PBMCs. CDR3 residues: CASSYSKGPNEKLFF. The CDR3 DNA reads as TGTGCCAGCAGTTACTCGAAGGGACCTAATGAAAAACTGTTTTTT.